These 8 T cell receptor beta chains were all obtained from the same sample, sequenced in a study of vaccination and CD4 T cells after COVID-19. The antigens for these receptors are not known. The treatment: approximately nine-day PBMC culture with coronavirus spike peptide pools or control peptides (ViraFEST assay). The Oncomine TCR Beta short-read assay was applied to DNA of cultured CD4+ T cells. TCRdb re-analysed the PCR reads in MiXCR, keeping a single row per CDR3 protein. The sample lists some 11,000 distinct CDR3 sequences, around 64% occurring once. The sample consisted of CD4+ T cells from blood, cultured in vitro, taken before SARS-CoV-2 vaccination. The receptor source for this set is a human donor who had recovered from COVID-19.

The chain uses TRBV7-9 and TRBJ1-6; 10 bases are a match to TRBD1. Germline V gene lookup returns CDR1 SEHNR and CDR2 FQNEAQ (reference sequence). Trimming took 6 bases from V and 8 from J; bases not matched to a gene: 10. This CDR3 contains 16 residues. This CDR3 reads CASRREGGTGDSPLHF. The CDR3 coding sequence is TGTGCCAGCAGGCGAGAGGGTGGGACAGGGGATTCACCCCTCCACTTT.

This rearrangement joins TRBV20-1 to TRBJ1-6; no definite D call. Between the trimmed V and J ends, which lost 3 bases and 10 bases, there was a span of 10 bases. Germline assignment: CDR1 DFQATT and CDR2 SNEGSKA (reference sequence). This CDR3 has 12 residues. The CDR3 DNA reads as TGCAGTGCTAGGGCGGGCAGGTCACCCCTCCACTTT. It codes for CSARAGRSPLHF.

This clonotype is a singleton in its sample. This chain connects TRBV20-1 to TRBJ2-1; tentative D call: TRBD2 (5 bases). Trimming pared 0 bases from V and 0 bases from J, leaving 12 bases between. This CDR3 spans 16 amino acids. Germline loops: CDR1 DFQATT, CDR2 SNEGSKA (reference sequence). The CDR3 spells CSARDWRGSSYNEQFF. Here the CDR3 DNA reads TGCAGTGCTAGAGATTGGCGAGGGAGCTCCTACAATGAGCAGTTCTTC.

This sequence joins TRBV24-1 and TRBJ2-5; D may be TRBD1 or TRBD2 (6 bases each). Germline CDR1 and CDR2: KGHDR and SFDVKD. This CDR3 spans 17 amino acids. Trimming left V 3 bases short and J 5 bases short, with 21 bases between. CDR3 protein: CATSDPSEGGGTETQYF. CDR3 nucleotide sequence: TGTGCCACCAGTGATCCAAGCGAGGGGGGCGGAACGGAGACCCAGTACTTC.

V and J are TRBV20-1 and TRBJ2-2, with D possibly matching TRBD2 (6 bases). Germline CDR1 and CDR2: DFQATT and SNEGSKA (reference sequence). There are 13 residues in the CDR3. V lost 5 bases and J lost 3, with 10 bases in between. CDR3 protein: CSAREFDTGELFF. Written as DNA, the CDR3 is TGCAGTGCTCGGGAGTTTGACACCGGGGAGCTGTTTTTT.

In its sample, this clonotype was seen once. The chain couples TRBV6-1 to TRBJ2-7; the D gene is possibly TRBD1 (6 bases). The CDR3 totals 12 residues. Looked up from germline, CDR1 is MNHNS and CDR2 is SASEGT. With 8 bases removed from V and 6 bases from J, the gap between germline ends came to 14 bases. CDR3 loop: CASSGAVGEQYF. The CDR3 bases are TGTGCCAGCTCAGGGGCTGTTGGCGAGCAGTACTTC.

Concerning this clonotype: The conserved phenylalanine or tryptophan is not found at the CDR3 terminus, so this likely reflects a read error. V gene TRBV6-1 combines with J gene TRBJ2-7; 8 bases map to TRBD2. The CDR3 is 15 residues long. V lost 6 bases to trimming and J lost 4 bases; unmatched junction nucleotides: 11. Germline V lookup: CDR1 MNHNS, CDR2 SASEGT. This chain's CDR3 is CASSPETGGSYEQYL. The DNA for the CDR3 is TGTGCCAGCAGCCCCGAGACGGGAGGGAGTTACGAGCAGTACCTC.

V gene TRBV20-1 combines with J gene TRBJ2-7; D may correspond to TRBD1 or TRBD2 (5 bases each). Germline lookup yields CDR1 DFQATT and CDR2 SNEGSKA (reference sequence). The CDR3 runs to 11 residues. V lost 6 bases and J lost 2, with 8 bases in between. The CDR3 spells CSAGTTYEQYF. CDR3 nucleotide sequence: TGCAGTGCAGGGACCACCTACGAGCAGTACTTC.